Following are 20 T cell receptor beta chains from one sample sequenced in a study of spatial heterogeneity in lung cancer. Time point reported: sample taken at primary tumor resection. Whole-study results and caveats: Tumor mutation counts were tracked by expanded intratumoral alpha and beta TCR counts.

TCRdb processed the 5' RACE reads anew with MiXCR; each CDR3 protein has one entry. The table has under 2,000 distinct CDR3 sequences, roughly 5.4% seen once; the top ten hold less than 9.5%. Their antigens are not known. Sequencing used lung tumor tissue, obtained at surgery. The receptors shown here come from a male donor with early-stage non-small cell lung cancer.

This clonotype was observed a few times. The chain links TRBV19 to TRBJ2-1, with D maybe TRBD1 (6 bases). The V gene lost 2 bases and the J gene lost 4 bases, with 12 bases spanning the gap. The CDR3 contains 15 residues. Germline CDR1 LNHDA, CDR2 SQIVND (reference sequence). In DNA form, the CDR3 reads TGTGCCAGTAGTATAAGGACAGCCAAATACAATGAGCAGTTCTTC. Translation: CASSIRTAKYNEQFF.

This clonotype is deemed large (0.1 to 1%). The V call is TRBV28, the J call TRBJ1-5, with 9 bases that match TRBD1. There are 14 residues in the CDR3. Germline V gene sequence: CDR1 MDHEN, CDR2 SYDVKM. The V gene end was trimmed by 3 bases and the J gene end by 7 bases; junction bases not matched to a gene: 4. CDR3 bases: TGTGCCAGCAGTTTGGGACAGGGAAAACAGCCCCAGCATTTT. This gives the protein CASSLGQGKQPQHF.

This clonotype ranks as medium-sized. The chain employs TRBV10-2 and TRBJ1-4, with 7 positions matching TRBD1. The CDR3 spans 14 residues. The junction had 6 bases not matched to a gene; V was cut back by 3 bases and J by 8 bases. Germline CDR1 reads WSHSY; CDR2 reads SAAADI. The CDR3 is CASSDQTGLEKLFF. CDR3 nucleotide sequence: TGCGCCAGCAGTGACCAGACAGGGCTGGAAAAACTGTTTTTT.

This clonotype qualifies as medium-sized. V usage is TRBV20-1 and J usage is TRBJ2-3; D is uncertain. The CDR3 contains 10 residues. The germline V gene encodes CDR1 DFQATT and CDR2 SNEGSKA (reference sequence). With 6 bases removed from V and 6 bases from J, the gap between germline ends came to 7 bases. DNA for the CDR3: TGCAGTGCCGCATGGGATACGCAGTATTTT. It encodes CSAAWDTQYF.

Judged by abundance, this clonotype is medium-sized. V and J are TRBV12-5 and TRBJ1-2; 9 bases map to TRBD1. Losses at the gene ends were 6 bases for V and 6 bases for J; bases not matched to a gene: 8. The CDR3 is 14 residues long. CDR1 and CDR2 (germline): LGHNT, FRNRAP. CDR3 DNA sequence: TGTGCTAGTGGCCCTCAGACAGGGGGAAATGGCTACACCTTC. Translation gives CASGPQTGGNGYTF. Looking up the rest from reference TRBV12-5 and TRBJ1-2 gives the full variable domain: DARVTQTPRHKVTEMGQEVTMRCQPILGHNTVFWYRQTMMQGLELLAYFRNRAPLDDSGMPKDRFSAEMPDATLATLKIQPSEPRDSAVYFCASGPQTGGNGYTFGSGTRLTVV.

By frequency in the sample, this clonotype is medium-sized. The rearrangement joins TRBV5-1 to TRBJ2-3; D may be TRBD1 (5 bases). This CDR3 has 14 residues. The V gene's germline CDR1 is SGHRS and CDR2 YFSETQ. The V and J ends lost 1 base and 5 bases respectively, with 11 bases between them. The CDR3 reads CASSLRVQGDTQYF. The CDR3, as DNA: TGCGCCAGCAGCTTGAGGGTTCAGGGAGATACGCAGTATTTT. The variable domain in full, with the rest retrieved from reference TRBV5-1 and TRBJ2-3, is KAGVTQTPRYLIKTRGQQVTLSCSPISGHRSVSWYQQTPGQGLQFLFEYFSETQRNKGNFPGRFSGRQFSNSRSEMNVSTLELGDSALYLCASSLRVQGDTQYFGPGTRLTVL.

In its sample, this clonotype ranks as large. The CDR3 protein is CASSAPGQGRNEQFF. CDR3 DNA sequence: TGTGCCAGCAGCGCCCCGGGACAGGGCCGCAATGAGCAGTTCTTC. J is TRBJ2-1 and V is TRBV28; 9 bases line up with TRBD1. J lost 6 bases, V lost 6 bases, and 9 bases had no gene match. Germline CDR1 reads MDHEN; CDR2 reads SYDVKM. The length of the CDR3 is 15 residues.

Judged by abundance, this clonotype is medium-sized. V gene TRBV6-6 combines with J gene TRBJ2-3; the D gene is possibly TRBD1 (5 bases). Trimming took 6 bases from V and 2 from J, leaving 12 bases between them. Germline V CDR1 and CDR2: MNHNY, SVGAGI (reference sequence). This CDR3 has 14 residues. CDR3 region: CASSPTDNTDTQYF. CDR3 DNA: TGTGCCAGCAGCCCGACAGATAACACAGATACGCAGTATTTT.

This clonotype was found a few times. The chain is built from TRBV4-3 and TRBJ2-3, with TRBD2 as a possible D gene (6 bases). This CDR3 is built from 16 residues. V was shortened by 1 base and J by 0 bases, with 11 bases between the two germline ends. The V gene's germline CDR1 is LGHNA and CDR2 YSLEER. The CDR3 DNA reads TGCGCCAGCAGCCAAGGGGCACGGGGGAGCACAGATACGCAGTATTTT. Translated: CASSQGARGSTDTQYF.

By its share, this clonotype is medium-sized. The CDR3: CSAAGTENTEAFF. The CDR3 DNA follows: TGCAGTGCTGCCGGGACGGAGAACACTGAAGCTTTCTTT. The chain carries TRBV20-1 and TRBJ1-1; D possibly corresponds to TRBD1 (5 bases). This CDR3 has 13 amino acids. Per germline, CDR1 DFQATT and CDR2 SNEGSKA (reference sequence). Trimming pared 5 bases from V and 1 base from J, leaving 11 bases between.

The chain recombines TRBV6-2 or TRBV6-3 with TRBJ2-2; D uncertain. Germline V gene sequence: CDR1 MNHEY, CDR2 SVGEGT. V was pared by 6 bases and J by 6 bases, with 11 bases between. The CDR3 length is 13 residues. CDR3 nucleotides: TGTGCCAGCAGAAACGGACGGGCCGGGGAGCTGTTTTTT. This sequence encodes CASRNGRAGELFF.

This clonotype is labeled medium-sized. V gene TRBV28 combines with J gene TRBJ2-1; 8 positions match TRBD2. The CDR3 has 13 residues. Germline CDR1 and CDR2: MDHEN and SYDVKM. The junction had 14 bases not matched to a gene; V was cut back by 6 bases and J by 16 bases. CDR3: CASSTPISGGLFF. The CDR3 nucleotides are TGTGCCAGCAGCACACCCATAAGCGGGGGATTATTCTTC.

This clonotype is medium-sized. The gene calls are TRBV19 and TRBJ2-3; possibly TRBD2 for D (6 bases). Germline V gene sequence: CDR1 LNHDA, CDR2 SQIVND (reference sequence). This CDR3 comprises 15 residues. The germline V and J ends were trimmed by 1 base and 1 base, with 9 bases remaining between them. This chain's CDR3 is CASSIGGGGTDTQYF. In DNA form, the CDR3 reads TGTGCCAGTAGTATAGGAGGAGGGGGCACAGATACGCAGTATTTT. Full variable domain (missing parts from reference TRBV19 and TRBJ2-3): DGGITQSPKYLFRKEGQNVTLSCEQNLNHDAMYWYRQDPGQGLRLIYYSQIVNDFQKGDIAEGYSVSREKKESFPLTVTSAQKNPTAFYLCASSIGGGGTDTQYFGPGTRLTVL.

The chain links TRBV7-9 to TRBJ2-5, with D unclear. The CDR3 length is 15 residues. V was trimmed by 5 bases and J by 2 bases, leaving 15 bases between them. Per germline, CDR1 SEHNR and CDR2 FQNEAQ (reference sequence). CDR3 DNA sequence: TGTGCCAGCAGCCCCTCCGGTCCGAAACAAGAGACCCAGTACTTC. Translation: CASSPSGPKQETQYF.

By its share, this clonotype is medium-sized. V gene TRBV7-8 combines with J gene TRBJ2-3, with D unclear. Per germline, CDR1 SGHVS and CDR2 FQNEAQ. The length of the CDR3 is 14 residues. Deletions cut 5 bases from V and 2 bases from J, with 11 bases between. CDR3 amino acids: CASSPLGDTDTQYF. The CDR3 nucleotides read TGTGCCAGCAGCCCTCTAGGTGACACAGATACGCAGTATTTT.

This clonotype counts as medium-sized. This sequence joins TRBV20-1 and TRBJ2-3, with 8 bases identical to TRBD2. After removal of 3 bases from V and 3 bases from J, the junction contained 8 bases not matched to a gene. The CDR3 extends over 15 amino acids. Germline CDR1 and CDR2: DFQATT and SNEGSKA (reference sequence). The CDR3 coding sequence is TGCAGTGCTAGTTGGGGAGCGGGGGAGACAGATACGCAGTATTTT. As protein: CSASWGAGETDTQYF.

In its sample, this clonotype is large. J is TRBJ1-1 and V is TRBV3-1; D is unresolved. V shed 4 bases and J shed 5 bases, with 2 bases lying between them. Looked up from germline, CDR1 is LGHDT and CDR2 is YNNKEL (reference sequence). The CDR3 runs to 10 residues. This chain's CDR3 is CASSRTEAFF. CDR3 in DNA: TGTGCCAGCAGCCGGACTGAAGCTTTCTTT.

This clonotype is categorized as large (0.1 to 1%). The chain carries TRBV6-2 or TRBV6-3 and TRBJ2-5; 14 bases are a match to TRBD2. Trimming at V came to 6 bases and at J to 4 bases, leaving 10 bases not matched to a gene. Germline V gene sequence: CDR1 MNHEY, CDR2 SVGEGT. CDR3 length equals 17 residues. The chain's CDR3 is CASSRGLAGARSETQYF. CDR3 coding DNA: TGTGCCAGCAGCCGGGGACTAGCGGGGGCGCGCTCAGAGACCCAGTACTTC.

This clonotype is classed as large. The chain employs TRBV18 and TRBJ2-7; D may be TRBD1 (6 bases). V was shortened by 3 bases and J by 6 bases, with 12 bases between the two germline ends. Germline CDR1 is KGHSH and CDR2 is LQKENI. The CDR3 contains 13 residues. DNA for the CDR3: TGTGCCAGCTCACCCAAACAGGGCCGCGAGCAGTACTTC. This encodes CASSPKQGREQYF. Combining the CDR3 with reference TRBV18 and TRBJ2-7 gives the whole variable domain NAGVMQNPRHLVRRRGQEARLRCSPMKGHSHVYWYRQLPEEGLKFMVYLQKENIIDESGMPKERFSAEFPKEGPSILRIQQVVRGDSAAYFCASSPKQGREQYFGPGTRLTVT.

At least ten counts were recorded for this clonotype. This rearrangement joins TRBV7-2 to TRBJ2-1; D remains unclear. This CDR3 has 14 amino acids. Germline-derived CDR1 and CDR2 are SGHTA and FQGNSA. V gave up 8 bases and J gave up 5 bases, with 16 bases separating them. The CDR3 nucleotides read TGTGCCAGCGGCCCTTTCAGGATCGACAATGAGCAGTTCTTC. Translated: CASGPFRIDNEQFF.